These T cell receptor beta chains were read from a single sample in a study of breast tumors, draining lymph nodes, adjacent tissues. TCRdb passed the multiplex PCR reads through MiXCR, listing each CDR3 protein once. The table has some 200,000 distinct CDR3 sequences, roughly 31% seen once. The sample was axillary lymph node tissue. The receptors come from a female donor with breast cancer. Some clones in this sample may be carry-over from other donors' samples. CDR3s include the opening cysteine and the closing phenylalanine or tryptophan. Fields, in order: D gene, clone size, J gene, V gene, CDR3 DNA, CDR3 protein. The D gene is left open where the match is weak. A row's size may be missing; if present it is once, few, many or a size class.

d_call: NA
clone_size: NA
j_call: TRBJ2-2
v_call: TRBV5-5
cdr3_nt: TGTGCCAGCAGCTCGGAACCGAGCAGAGCGAACACCGGGGAGCTGTTTTTT
cdr3_aa: CASSSEPSRANTGELFF

d_call: NA
clone_size: many
j_call: TRBJ2-7
v_call: TRBV7-2
cdr3_nt: TGTGCCAGCAGCTTGCAGAGGACCTCCTACGAGCAGTACTTC
cdr3_aa: CASSLQRTSYEQYF

d_call: NA
clone_size: NA
j_call: TRBJ1-1
v_call: TRBV5-6
cdr3_nt: TGTGCCAGCAGCCTGGGGCCCTTTATGAACACTGAAGCTTTCTTT
cdr3_aa: CASSLGPFMNTEAFF

d_call: TRBD2
clone_size: many
j_call: TRBJ2-3
v_call: TRBV7-9
cdr3_nt: TGTGCCAGCAGCTCTAGCGGGAGCGGGGCAGATACGCAGTATTTT
cdr3_aa: CASSSSGSGADTQYF

d_call: NA
clone_size: many
j_call: TRBJ2-2
v_call: TRBV3-1
cdr3_nt: TGTGCCAGCAGCCAAGTCTCCCAGGGTACCGGGGAGCTGTTTTTT
cdr3_aa: CASSQVSQGTGELFF

d_call: NA
clone_size: many
j_call: TRBJ2-2
v_call: TRBV24-1
cdr3_nt: TGTGCCACCAGTGATGCCCTCAGGGGGGAGACCGGGGAGCTGTTTTTT
cdr3_aa: CATSDALRGETGELFF

d_call: TRBD2
clone_size: many
j_call: TRBJ2-3
v_call: TRBV7-9
cdr3_nt: TGTGCCAGCAGCCCAGGGACTAGCAGAAGCACAGATACGCAGTATTTT
cdr3_aa: CASSPGTSRSTDTQYF

d_call: NA
clone_size: many
j_call: TRBJ2-1
v_call: TRBV7-6
cdr3_nt: TGTGCCAGCAGCGCCGGTCCGAACAATGAGCAGTTCTTC
cdr3_aa: CASSAGPNNEQFF

d_call: TRBD1
clone_size: many
j_call: TRBJ2-3
v_call: TRBV12-5
cdr3_nt: TGTGCTAGTGGTTCCCCTCCCGACAGGGGTTGCACAGATACGCAGTATTTT
cdr3_aa: CASGSPPDRGCTDTQYF

d_call: NA
clone_size: many
j_call: TRBJ2-2
v_call: TRBV24-1
cdr3_nt: TGTGCCACCAGTAAGCCCAACCGGGGGGAGCTGTTTTTT
cdr3_aa: CATSKPNRGELFF

d_call: NA
clone_size: NA
j_call: TRBJ2-3
v_call: TRBV24-1
cdr3_nt: TGTGCCACCAGTCGGACAGATACGCAGTATTTT
cdr3_aa: CATSRTDTQYF

d_call: TRBD1
clone_size: once
j_call: TRBJ2-4
v_call: TRBV5-4
cdr3_nt: TGTGCCAGCAGCTGGGACAGGGACAACATTCAGTACTTC
cdr3_aa: CASSWDRDNIQYF

d_call: TRBD1
clone_size: many
j_call: TRBJ2-7
v_call: TRBV20-1
cdr3_nt: TGCAGTGCCGCTACCCGTCCGGGACAGCCCTCTTCCGAGCAGTACTTC
cdr3_aa: CSAATRPGQPSSEQYF

d_call: TRBD2
clone_size: few
j_call: TRBJ2-7
v_call: TRBV27
cdr3_nt: TGTGTCAGCAGTTCCGGACTAGCGGGAGTTTACGAGCAGTACTTC
cdr3_aa: CVSSSGLAGVYEQYF

d_call: NA
clone_size: many
j_call: TRBJ1-5
v_call: TRBV2
cdr3_nt: TGTGCCAGCAGTGCCGCGTGGACTAGCAATCAGCCCCAGCATTTT
cdr3_aa: CASSAAWTSNQPQHF

d_call: NA
clone_size: many
j_call: TRBJ2-7
v_call: TRBV6-5
cdr3_nt: TGTGCCAGCAGTTACGGGGACCTCTCCTACGAGCAGTACTTC
cdr3_aa: CASSYGDLSYEQYF

d_call: NA
clone_size: NA
j_call: TRBJ1-1
v_call: TRBV20-1
cdr3_nt: TGCAGTGCTACCTTCGGGGTGGGCACTGAAGCTTTCTTT
cdr3_aa: CSATFGVGTEAFF

d_call: NA
clone_size: many
j_call: TRBJ2-3
v_call: TRBV2
cdr3_nt: TGTGCCAGCAGCCTGGGGGGATCGACAGATACGCAGTATTTT
cdr3_aa: CASSLGGSTDTQYF

d_call: NA
clone_size: many
j_call: TRBJ1-5
v_call: TRBV3-1
cdr3_nt: TGTGCCAGCAGCCAAGATCTCTCAGGGAGCCAGCCCCAGCATTTT
cdr3_aa: CASSQDLSGSQPQHF

d_call: NA
clone_size: many
j_call: TRBJ2-7
v_call: TRBV9
cdr3_nt: TGTGCCAGCAGCGTCGGGCAGGATTCCTACGAGCAGTACTTC
cdr3_aa: CASSVGQDSYEQYF

d_call: NA
clone_size: many
j_call: TRBJ2-7
v_call: TRBV7-9
cdr3_nt: TGTGCCAGCACCCGGGGCGAATACGAGCAGTACTTC
cdr3_aa: CASTRGEYEQYF

d_call: NA
clone_size: many
j_call: TRBJ2-1
v_call: TRBV6-5
cdr3_nt: TGTGCCAGCAGAGTAGGTCTAGCTAGCTCCTACAATGAGCAGTTCTTC
cdr3_aa: CASRVGLASSYNEQFF

d_call: NA
clone_size: NA
j_call: TRBJ1-1
v_call: TRBV4-1
cdr3_nt: TGCGCCAGCAGCCAAGTAAATTTTGGCTTAAATTCCCGACCTCCCAACACTGAAGCTTTCTTT
cdr3_aa: CASSQVNFGLNSRPPNTEAFF

d_call: TRBD2
clone_size: many
j_call: TRBJ2-1
v_call: TRBV6-5
cdr3_nt: TGTGCCAGCAGTTCCCTAGCGGGAGATTTCAATGAGCAGTTCTTC
cdr3_aa: CASSSLAGDFNEQFF

d_call: TRBD2
clone_size: many
j_call: TRBJ2-1
v_call: TRBV29-1
cdr3_nt: TGCAGCAAAGCGGGGGCCCAAGCCAATGAGCAGTTCTTC
cdr3_aa: CSKAGAQANEQFF

d_call: NA
clone_size: many
j_call: TRBJ1-5
v_call: TRBV5-5
cdr3_nt: TGTGCCAGCAGCTCTCCCCATTCAGCCCAGCATTTT
cdr3_aa: CASSSPHSAQHF